These 7 T cell receptor beta chains originate from one sample sequenced in a study of siplizumab effects on memory and regulatory T cells. Sequenced by immunoSEQ multiplex PCR; TCRdb stores in-frame clones only, minus some. This table holds 100,000 or so clones, over 90% found once. Sequenced: non-Treg CD4+ T cells sorted from blood. The receptor set was obtained from a human donor in good health.

This chain uses TRBV25-1 with TRBJ2-7; D perhaps matches TRBD1 (5 bases). Germline loops: CDR1 MGHDK, CDR2 SYGVNS. Trimming stripped 2 bases from V and 2 bases from J, with 13 bases between. This CDR3 spans 15 amino acids. CDR3 protein: CASSEPWGTTYEQYF. The CDR3 nucleotides are TGTGCCAGCAGTGAACCATGGGGCACAACCTACGAGCAGTACTTC.

In this sample, this clone turned up once. The chain employs TRBV9 and TRBJ2-2; D gene ambiguous. The ends were cut back, 6 bases at V and 1 base at J, with 7 bases in the middle. The CDR3 is made up of 13 amino acids. Germline loops: CDR1 SGDLS, CDR2 YYNGEE. CDR3 loop: CASKSRNTGELFF. In DNA, the CDR3 is TGTGCCAGCAAATCAAGGAACACCGGGGAGCTGTTTTTT. The full variable domain, completed using reference TRBV9 and TRBJ2-2, is DSGVTQTPKHLITATGQRVTLRCSPRSGDLSVYWYQQSLDQGLQFLIQYYNGEERAKGNILERFSAQQFPDLHSELNLSSLELGDSALYFCASKSRNTGELFFGEGSRLTVL.

The chain joins TRBV30 to TRBJ1-5; no definite D call. CDR3 length: 16 amino acids. In germline, CDR1 is GTSNPN, CDR2 SVGIG (reference sequence). V was cut by 0 bases and J by 2 bases, with 14 bases left in between. The CDR3 nucleotides are TGTGCCTGGAGTGTATTCGGGGTGGTGGGCAATCAGCCCCAGCATTTT. Protein product: CAWSVFGVVGNQPQHF. The full variable domain, its missing parts supplied by reference TRBV30 and TRBJ1-5, is SQTIHQWPATLVQPVGSPLSLECTVEGTSNPNLYWYRQAAGRGLQLLFYSVGIGQISSEVPQNLSASRPQDRQFILSSKKLLLSDSGFYLCAWSVFGVVGNQPQHFGDGTRLSIL.

The chain couples TRBV11-3 to TRBJ2-4; 7 bases are shared with TRBD2. V lost 5 bases to trimming and J lost 7 bases; unmatched junction nucleotides: 5. The length of the CDR3 is 13 residues. Germline values: CDR1 SGHNT, CDR2 YENEEA. The CDR3 here is CASSATSSNIQYF. The CDR3 region has the DNA TGTGCCAGCAGCGCGACTAGCTCGAACATTCAGTACTTC. The variable domain in full, with the rest retrieved from reference TRBV11-3 and TRBJ2-4, is EAGVVQSPRYKIIEKKQPVAFWCNPISGHNTLYWYLQNLGQGPELLIRYENEEAVDDSQLPKDRFSAERLKGVDSTLKIQPAELGDSAVYLCASSATSSNIQYFGAGTRLSVL.

This clone was counted a single time. The rearrangement joins TRBV28 to TRBJ1-1; no clear D. The germline gives CDR1 MDHEN, CDR2 SYDVKM. V lost 3 bases, J lost 1 base, and 12 bases lay in between. The CDR3 covers 15 residues. The DNA for the CDR3 is TGTGCCAGCAGTTTGCGTAACGAAGGGAACACTGAAGCTTTCTTT. Its translation: CASSLRNEGNTEAFF.

The chain employs TRBV10-3 and TRBJ2-5; D call uncertain. CDR1 and CDR2 (germline): ENHRY, SYGVKD. Trimming pared 5 bases from V and 2 bases from J, leaving 6 bases between. The CDR3 is 12 amino acids. CDR3 coding DNA: TGTGCCATCAGTCTAGATCAAGAGACCCAGTACTTC. Translation: CAISLDQETQYF.

The rearrangement joins TRBV15 to TRBJ2-1; 11 bases align to TRBD2. Unmatched junction bases numbered 7, after V lost 0 bases and J lost 9 bases. The CDR3 is 16 residues long. CDR1 and CDR2 from the germline V gene are LNHNV and YYDKDF (reference sequence). The DNA for the CDR3 is TGTGCCACCAGCAGAGATCACGGGACTAGCGGAAGTGAGCAGTTCTTC. As protein: CATSRDHGTSGSEQFF.